This record covers a single T cell receptor (beta chain). Survey-level immunoSEQ sequencing profiled the TCR beta repertoire. The method was immunoSEQ multiplex PCR; TCRdb's version includes in-frame clones alone and lacks a portion of them. Of 60,000 to 85,000 clones in the sample, 90% to 95% were seen once. The CDR3 covers 11 residues. Trimming cost V 6 bases and J 10 bases, with 10 bases left between them. The sample consisted of PBMCs. This sequence originates from a man aged 35-49 years with rheumatoid arthritis. The V gene is TRBV12-3 or TRBV12-4, the J gene TRBJ2-1, with D uncertain. CDR3 in amino acids: CASSPRAEQFF. For the CDR3, the DNA is TGTGCCAGCAGCCCTCGCGCGGAGCAGTTCTTC.